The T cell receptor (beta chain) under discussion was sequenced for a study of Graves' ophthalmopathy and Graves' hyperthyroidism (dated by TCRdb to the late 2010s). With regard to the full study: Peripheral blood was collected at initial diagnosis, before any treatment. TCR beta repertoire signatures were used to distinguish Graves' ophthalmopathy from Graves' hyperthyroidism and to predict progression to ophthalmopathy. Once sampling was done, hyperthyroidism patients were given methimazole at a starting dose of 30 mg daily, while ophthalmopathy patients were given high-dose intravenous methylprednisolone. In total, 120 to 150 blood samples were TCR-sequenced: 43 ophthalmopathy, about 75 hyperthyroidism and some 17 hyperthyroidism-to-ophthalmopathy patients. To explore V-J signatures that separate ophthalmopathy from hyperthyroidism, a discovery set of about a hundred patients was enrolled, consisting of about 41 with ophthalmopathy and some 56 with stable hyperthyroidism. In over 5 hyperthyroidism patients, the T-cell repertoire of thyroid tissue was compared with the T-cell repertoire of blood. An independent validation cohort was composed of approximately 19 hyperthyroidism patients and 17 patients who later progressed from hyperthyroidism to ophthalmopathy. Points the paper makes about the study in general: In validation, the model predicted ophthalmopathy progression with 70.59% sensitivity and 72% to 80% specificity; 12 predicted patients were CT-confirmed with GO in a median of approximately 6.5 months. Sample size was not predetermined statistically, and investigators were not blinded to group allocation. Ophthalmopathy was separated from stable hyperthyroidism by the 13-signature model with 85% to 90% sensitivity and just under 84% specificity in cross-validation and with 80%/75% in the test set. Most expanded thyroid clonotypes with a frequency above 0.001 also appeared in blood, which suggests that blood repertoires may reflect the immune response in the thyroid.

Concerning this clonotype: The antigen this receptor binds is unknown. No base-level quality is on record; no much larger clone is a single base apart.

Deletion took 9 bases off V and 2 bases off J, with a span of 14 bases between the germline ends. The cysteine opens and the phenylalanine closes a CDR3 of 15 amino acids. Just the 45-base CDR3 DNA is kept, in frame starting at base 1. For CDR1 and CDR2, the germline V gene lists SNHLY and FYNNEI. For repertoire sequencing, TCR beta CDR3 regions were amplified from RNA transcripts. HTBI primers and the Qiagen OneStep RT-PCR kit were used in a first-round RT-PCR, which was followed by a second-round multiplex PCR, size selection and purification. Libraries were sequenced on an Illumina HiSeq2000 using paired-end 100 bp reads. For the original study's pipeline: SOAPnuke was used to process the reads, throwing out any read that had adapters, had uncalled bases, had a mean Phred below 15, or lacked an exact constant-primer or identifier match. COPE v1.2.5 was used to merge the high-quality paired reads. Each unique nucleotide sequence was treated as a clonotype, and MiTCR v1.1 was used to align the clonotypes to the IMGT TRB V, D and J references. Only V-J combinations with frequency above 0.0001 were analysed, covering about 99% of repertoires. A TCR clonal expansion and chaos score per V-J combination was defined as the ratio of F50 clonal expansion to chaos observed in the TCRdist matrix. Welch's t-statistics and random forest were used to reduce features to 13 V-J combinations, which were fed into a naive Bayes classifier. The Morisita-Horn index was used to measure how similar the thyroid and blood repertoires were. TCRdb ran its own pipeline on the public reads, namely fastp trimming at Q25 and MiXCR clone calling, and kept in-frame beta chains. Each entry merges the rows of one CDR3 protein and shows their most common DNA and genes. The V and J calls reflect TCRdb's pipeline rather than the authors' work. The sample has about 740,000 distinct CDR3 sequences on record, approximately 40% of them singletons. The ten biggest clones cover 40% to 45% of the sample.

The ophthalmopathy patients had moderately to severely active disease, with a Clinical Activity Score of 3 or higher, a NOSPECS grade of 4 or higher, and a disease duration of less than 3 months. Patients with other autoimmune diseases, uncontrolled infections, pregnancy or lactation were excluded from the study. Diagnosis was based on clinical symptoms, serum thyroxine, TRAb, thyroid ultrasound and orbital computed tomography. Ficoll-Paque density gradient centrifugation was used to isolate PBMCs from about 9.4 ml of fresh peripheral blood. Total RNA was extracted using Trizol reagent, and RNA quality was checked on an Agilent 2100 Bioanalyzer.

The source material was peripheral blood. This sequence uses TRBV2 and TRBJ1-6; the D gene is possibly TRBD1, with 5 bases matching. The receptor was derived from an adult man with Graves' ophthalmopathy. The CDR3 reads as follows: CARREGVTYNSPLHF. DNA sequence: TGTGCCAGGCGGGAAGGGGTCACCTATAATTCACCCCTCCACTTT.